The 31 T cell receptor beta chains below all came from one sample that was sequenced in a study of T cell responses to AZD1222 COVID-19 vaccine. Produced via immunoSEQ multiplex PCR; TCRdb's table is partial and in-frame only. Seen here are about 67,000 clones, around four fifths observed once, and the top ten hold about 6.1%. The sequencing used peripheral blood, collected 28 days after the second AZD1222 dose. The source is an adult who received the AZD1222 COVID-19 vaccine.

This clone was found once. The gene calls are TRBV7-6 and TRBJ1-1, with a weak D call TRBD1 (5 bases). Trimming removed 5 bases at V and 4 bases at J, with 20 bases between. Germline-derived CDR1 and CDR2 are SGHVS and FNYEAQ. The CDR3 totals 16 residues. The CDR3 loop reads CASSPLRGVGGTEAFF. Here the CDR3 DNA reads TGTGCCAGCAGCCCTCTTCGCGGGGTGGGGGGCACTGAAGCTTTCTTT.

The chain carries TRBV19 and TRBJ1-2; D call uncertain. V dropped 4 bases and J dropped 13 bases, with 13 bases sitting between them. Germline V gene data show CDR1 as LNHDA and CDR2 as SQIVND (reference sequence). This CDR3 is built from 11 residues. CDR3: CASSTQTFSTF. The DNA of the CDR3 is TGTGCCAGTAGTACTCAGACCTTTAGCACCTTC.

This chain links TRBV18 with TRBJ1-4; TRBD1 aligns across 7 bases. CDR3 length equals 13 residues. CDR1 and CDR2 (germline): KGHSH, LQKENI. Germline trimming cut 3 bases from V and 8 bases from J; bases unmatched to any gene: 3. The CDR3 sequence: CASSPGQSEKLFF. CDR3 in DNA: TGTGCCAGCTCACCGGGACAGAGCGAAAAACTGTTTTTT.

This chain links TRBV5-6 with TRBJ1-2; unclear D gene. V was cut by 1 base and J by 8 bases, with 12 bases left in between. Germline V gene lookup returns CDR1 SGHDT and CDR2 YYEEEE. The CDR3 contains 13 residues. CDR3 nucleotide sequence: TGTGCCAGCAGCTTGCTAAGTAAGCGGGGCTACACCTTC. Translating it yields CASSLLSKRGYTF.

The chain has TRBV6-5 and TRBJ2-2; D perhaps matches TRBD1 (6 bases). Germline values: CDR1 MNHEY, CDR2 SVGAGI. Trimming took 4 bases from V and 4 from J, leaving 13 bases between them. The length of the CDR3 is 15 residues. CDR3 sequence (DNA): TGTGCCAGCAGTTTCCGGACAGCAACCACCGGGGAGCTGTTTTTT. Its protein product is CASSFRTATTGELFF.

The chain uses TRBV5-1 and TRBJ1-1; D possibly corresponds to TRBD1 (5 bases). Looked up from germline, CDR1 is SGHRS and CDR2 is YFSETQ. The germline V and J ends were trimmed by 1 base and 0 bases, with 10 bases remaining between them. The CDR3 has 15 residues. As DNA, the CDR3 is TGCGCCAGCAGCTTGAGAGGGACGATGAACACTGAAGCTTTCTTT. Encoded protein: CASSLRGTMNTEAFF.

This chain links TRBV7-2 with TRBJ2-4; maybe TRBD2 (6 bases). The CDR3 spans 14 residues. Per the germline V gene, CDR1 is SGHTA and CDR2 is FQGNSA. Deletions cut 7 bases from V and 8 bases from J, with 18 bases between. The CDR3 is CASTIATGVDIQYF. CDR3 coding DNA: TGTGCCAGCACAATAGCGACGGGAGTCGACATTCAGTACTTC.

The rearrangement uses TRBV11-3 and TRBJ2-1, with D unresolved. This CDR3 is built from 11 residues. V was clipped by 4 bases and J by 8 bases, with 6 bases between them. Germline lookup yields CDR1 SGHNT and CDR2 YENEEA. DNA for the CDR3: TGTGCCAGCAGCTCCGCCTATGAGCAGTTCTTC. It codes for CASSSAYEQFF.

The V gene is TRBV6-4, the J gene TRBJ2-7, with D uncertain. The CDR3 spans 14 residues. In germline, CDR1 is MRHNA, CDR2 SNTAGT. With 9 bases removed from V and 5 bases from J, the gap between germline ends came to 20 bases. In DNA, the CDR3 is TGTGCCAGAAGCTGGAGTAGGTACCCCCACGAGCAGTACTTC. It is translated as CARSWSRYPHEQYF.

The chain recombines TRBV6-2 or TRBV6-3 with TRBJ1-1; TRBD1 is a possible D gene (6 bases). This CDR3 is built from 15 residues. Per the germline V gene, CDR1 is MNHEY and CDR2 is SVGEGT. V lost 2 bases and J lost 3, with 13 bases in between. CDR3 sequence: CASSYPTGTHTEAFF. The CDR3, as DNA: TGTGCCAGCAGTTACCCTACAGGGACTCACACTGAAGCTTTCTTT.

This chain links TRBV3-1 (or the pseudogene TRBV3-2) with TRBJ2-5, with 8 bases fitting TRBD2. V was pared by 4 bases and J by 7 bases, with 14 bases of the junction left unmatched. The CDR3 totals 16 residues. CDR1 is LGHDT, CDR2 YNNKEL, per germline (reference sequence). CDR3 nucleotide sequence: TGTGCCAGCAGCCCGGGTGGGGGACTAGGCCTAGGGACCCAGTACTTC. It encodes CASSPGGGLGLGTQYF.

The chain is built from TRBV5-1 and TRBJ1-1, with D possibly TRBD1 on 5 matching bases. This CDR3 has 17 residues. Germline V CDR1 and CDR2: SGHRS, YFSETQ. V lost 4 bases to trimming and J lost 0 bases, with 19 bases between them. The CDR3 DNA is TGCGCCAGCAGCCTGATCCCAGGGCGGCCCTTGAACACTGAAGCTTTCTTT. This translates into CASSLIPGRPLNTEAFF.

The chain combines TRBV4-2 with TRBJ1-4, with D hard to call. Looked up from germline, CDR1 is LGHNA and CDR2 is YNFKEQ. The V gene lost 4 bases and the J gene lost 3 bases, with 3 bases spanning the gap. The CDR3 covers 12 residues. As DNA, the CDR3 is TGTGCCAGCAGCCCTTCTAATGAAAAACTGTTTTTT. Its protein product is CASSPSNEKLFF.

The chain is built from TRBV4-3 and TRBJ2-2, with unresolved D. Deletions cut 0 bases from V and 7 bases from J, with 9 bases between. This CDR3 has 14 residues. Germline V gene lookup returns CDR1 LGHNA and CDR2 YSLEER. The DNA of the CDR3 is TGCGCCAGCAGCCAAGATAGGGCCAGCGGGGAGCTGTTTTTT. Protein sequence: CASSQDRASGELFF.

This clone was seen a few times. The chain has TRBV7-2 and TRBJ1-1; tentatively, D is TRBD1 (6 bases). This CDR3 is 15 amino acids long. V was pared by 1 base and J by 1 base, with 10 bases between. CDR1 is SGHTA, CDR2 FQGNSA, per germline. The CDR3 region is CASSLVARGNTEAFF. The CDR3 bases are TGTGCCAGCAGCTTAGTCGCCAGGGGGAACACTGAAGCTTTCTTT.

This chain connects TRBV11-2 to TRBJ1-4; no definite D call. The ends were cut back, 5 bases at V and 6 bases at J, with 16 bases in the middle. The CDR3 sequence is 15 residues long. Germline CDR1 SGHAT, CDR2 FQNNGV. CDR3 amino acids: CASSPRARAYEKLFF. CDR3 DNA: TGTGCCAGCAGCCCCCGGGCTCGCGCCTATGAAAAACTGTTTTTT. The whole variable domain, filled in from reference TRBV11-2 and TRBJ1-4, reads EAGVAQSPRYKIIEKRQSVAFWCNPISGHATLYWYQQILGQGPKLLIQFQNNGVVDDSQLPKDRFSAERLKGVDSTLKIQPAKLEDSAVYLCASSPRARAYEKLFFGSGTQLSVL.

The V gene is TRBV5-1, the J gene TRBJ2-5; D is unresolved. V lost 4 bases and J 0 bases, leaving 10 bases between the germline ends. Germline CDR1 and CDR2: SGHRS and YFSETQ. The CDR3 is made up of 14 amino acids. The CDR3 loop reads CASSPLTNQETQYF. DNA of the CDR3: TGCGCCAGCAGCCCGCTGACAAACCAAGAGACCCAGTACTTC.

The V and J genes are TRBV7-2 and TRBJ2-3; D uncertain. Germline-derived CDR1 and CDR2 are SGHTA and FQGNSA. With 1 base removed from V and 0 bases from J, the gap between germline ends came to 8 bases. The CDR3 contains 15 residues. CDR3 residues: CASSLGVRSTDTQYF. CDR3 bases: TGTGCCAGCAGCTTAGGAGTTCGGAGCACAGATACGCAGTATTTT.

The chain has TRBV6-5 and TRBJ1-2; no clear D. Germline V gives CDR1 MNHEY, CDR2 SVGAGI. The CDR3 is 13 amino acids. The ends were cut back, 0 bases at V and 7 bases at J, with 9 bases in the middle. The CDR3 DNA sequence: TGTGCCAGCAGTTACTCGTTTGAGGGTGGCTACACCTTC. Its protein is CASSYSFEGGYTF.

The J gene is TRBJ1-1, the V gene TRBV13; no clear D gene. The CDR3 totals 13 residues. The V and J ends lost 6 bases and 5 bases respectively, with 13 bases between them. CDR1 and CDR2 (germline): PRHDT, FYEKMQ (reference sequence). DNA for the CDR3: TGTGCCAGCAGTTCCTCGGAGGGTACTGAAGCTTTCTTT. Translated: CASSSSEGTEAFF.

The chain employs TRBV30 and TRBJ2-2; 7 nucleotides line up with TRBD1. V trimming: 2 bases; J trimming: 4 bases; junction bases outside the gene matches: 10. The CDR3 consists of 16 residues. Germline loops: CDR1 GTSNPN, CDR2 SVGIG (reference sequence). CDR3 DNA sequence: TGTGCCTGGAGTACAGGGGTGGGAGTGGGCACCGGGGAGCTGTTTTTT. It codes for CAWSTGVGVGTGELFF.

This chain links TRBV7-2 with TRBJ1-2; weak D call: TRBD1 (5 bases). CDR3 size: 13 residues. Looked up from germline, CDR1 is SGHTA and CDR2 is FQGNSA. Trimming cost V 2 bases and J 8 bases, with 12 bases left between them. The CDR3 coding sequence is TGTGCCAGCAGCTTACCGTCCGGGGCCGGCTACACCTTC. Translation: CASSLPSGAGYTF.

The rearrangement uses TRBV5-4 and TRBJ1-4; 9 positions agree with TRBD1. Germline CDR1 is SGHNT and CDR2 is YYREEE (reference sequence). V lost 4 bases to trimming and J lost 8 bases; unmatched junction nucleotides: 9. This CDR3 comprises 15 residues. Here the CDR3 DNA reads TGTGCCAGCAGCGCGGTCCGGGACAGGGACGAAAAACTGTTTTTT. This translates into CASSAVRDRDEKLFF.

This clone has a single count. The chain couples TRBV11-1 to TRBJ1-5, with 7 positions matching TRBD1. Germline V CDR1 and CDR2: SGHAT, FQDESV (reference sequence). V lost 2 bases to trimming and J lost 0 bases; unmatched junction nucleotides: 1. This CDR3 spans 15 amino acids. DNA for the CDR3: TGTGCCAGCAGCTTATCAGGGGGTAGCAATCAGCCCCAGCATTTT. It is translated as CASSLSGGSNQPQHF.

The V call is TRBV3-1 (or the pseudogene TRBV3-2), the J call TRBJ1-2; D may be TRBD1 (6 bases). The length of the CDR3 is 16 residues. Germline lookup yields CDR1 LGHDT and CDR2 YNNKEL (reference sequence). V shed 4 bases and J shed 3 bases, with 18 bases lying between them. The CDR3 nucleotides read TGTGCCAGCAGCCCCCGCGCGGGACAAAGGTACTATGGCTACACCTTC. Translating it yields CASSPRAGQRYYGYTF.

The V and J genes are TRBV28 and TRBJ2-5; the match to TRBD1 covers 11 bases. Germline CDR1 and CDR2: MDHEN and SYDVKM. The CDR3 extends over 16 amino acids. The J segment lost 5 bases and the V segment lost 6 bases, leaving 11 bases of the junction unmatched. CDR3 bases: TGTGCCAGCAGCGACTCCGGGACAGGGGGGAGGGAGACCCAGTACTTC. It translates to CASSDSGTGGRETQYF.

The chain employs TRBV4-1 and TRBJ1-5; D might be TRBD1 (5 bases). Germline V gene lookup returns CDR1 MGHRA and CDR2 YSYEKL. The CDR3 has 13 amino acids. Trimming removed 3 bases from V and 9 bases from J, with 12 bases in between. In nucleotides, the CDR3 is TGCGCCAGCAGCCATGGGGCGGGGGGGCCCCAGCATTTT. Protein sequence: CASSHGAGGPQHF.

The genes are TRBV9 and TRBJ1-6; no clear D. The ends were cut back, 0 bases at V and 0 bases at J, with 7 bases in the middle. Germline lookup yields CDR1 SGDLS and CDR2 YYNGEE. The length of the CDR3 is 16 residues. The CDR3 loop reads CASSVGGSSYNSPLHF. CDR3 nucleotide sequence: TGTGCCAGCAGCGTAGGCGGGAGCTCCTATAATTCACCCCTCCACTTT.

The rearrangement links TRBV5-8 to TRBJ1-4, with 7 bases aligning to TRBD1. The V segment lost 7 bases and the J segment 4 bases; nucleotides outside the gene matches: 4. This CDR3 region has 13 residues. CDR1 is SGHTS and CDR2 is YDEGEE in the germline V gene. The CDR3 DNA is TGTGCCAGCCTGGACAGGCTTAATGAAAAACTGTTTTTT. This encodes CASLDRLNEKLFF.

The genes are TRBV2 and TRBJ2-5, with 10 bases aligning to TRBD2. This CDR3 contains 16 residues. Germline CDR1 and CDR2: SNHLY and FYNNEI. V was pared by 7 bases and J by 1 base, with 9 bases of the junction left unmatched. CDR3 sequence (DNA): TGTGCCAGCAAAGGCCTAGCGGGGGACATCCAAGAGACCCAGTACTTC. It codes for CASKGLAGDIQETQYF.

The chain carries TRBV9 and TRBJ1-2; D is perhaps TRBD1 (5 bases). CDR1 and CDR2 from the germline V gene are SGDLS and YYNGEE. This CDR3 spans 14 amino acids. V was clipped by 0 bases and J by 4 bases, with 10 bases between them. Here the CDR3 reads CASSVDTGGYGYTF. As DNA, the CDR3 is TGTGCCAGCAGCGTAGATACCGGGGGCTATGGCTACACCTTC.